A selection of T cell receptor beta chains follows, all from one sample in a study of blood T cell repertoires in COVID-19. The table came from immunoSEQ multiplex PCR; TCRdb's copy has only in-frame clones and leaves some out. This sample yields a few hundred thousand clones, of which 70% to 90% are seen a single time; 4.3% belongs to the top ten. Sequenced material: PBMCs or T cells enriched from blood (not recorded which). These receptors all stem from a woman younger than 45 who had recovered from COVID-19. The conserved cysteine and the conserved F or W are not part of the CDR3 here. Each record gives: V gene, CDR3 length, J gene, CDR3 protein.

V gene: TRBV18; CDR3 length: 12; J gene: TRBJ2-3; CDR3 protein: ASWMDRGTDTQY
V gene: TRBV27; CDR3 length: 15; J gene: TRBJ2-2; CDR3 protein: ASGTGASPRVSGELF
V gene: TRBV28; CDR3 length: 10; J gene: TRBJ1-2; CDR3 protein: ASSLGSTGYT
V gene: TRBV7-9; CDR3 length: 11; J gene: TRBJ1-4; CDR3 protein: ASSLTLNEKLF
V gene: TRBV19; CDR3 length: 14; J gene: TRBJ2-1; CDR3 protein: ASSPSGTRRDNEQF
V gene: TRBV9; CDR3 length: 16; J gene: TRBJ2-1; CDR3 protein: ASSPRTSGGAGYNEQF
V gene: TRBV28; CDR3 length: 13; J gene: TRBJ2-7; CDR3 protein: ASSSSQAGAYEQY
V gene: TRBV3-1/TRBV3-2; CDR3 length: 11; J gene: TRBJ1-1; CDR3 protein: ASSRGEGTEAF
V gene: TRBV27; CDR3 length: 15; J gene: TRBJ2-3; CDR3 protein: ASSPGTSGSGADTQY
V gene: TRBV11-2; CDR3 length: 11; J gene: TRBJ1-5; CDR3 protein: ASSLGTHQPQH